This T cell receptor beta chain was captured in a study of blood T cell repertoires in COVID-19. Measured with immunoSEQ multiplex PCR; TCRdb has only the in-frame clones, and not every one. Of about 110,000 clones detected, about three quarters appear once; the ten largest clones hold 4% to 5.5%. Ten or more counts support this clone. Sequencing input: peripheral blood. The receptor was isolated from a man aged 65-85 years with acute or convalescent COVID-19.

DNA of the CDR3: TGTGCCACCAGTCACCGAGGGCCAGCGGGGTCCTACGAGCAGTACTTC. Its translation: CATSHRGPAGSYEQYF. The chain employs TRBV15 and TRBJ2-7; 7 nucleotides align to TRBD2. This CDR3 region has 16 residues. The germline V gene has CDR1 LNHNV and CDR2 YYDKDF (reference sequence). The J segment lost 1 base and the V segment lost 6 bases, leaving 12 bases of the junction unmatched.